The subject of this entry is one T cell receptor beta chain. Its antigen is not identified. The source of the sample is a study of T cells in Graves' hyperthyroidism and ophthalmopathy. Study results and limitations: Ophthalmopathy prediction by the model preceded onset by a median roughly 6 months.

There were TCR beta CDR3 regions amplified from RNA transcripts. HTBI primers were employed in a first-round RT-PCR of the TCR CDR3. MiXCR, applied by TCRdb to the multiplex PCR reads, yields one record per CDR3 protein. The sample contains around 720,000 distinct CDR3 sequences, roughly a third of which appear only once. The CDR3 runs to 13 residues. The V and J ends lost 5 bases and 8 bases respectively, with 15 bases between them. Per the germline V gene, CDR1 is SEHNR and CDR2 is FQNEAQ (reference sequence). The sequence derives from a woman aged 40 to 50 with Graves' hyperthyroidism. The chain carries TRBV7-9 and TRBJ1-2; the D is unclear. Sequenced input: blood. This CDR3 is CASSLYTSPGYTF. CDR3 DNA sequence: TGTGCCAGCAGCCTATATACATCTCCAGGCTACACCTTC.